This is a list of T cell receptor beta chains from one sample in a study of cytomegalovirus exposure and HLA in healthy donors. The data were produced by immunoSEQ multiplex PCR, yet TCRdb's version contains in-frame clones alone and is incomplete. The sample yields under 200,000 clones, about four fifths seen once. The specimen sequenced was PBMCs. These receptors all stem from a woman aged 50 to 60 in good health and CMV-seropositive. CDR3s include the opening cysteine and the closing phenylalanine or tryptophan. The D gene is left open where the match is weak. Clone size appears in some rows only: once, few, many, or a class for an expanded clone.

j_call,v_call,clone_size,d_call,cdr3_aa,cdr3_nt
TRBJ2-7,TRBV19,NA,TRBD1,CASSSRTGFYEQYF,TGTGCCAGTAGTAGTAGGACAGGGTTCTACGAGCAGTACTTC
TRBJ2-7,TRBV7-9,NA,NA,CASSPGYEQYF,TGTGCCAGCAGCCCGGGCTACGAGCAGTACTTC
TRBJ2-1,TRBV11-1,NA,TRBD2,CASSLGAGTSQNEQFF,TGTGCCAGCAGCTTAGGCGCCGGGACTAGCCAAAATGAGCAGTTCTTC
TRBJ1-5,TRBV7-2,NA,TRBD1,CASSLAGQGGHQPQHF,TGTGCCAGCAGCTTAGCAGGACAGGGTGGTCACCAGCCCCAGCATTTT
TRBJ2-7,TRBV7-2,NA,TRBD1,CASSLVGTGNYEQYF,TGTGCCAGCAGCTTAGTAGGGACAGGGAACTACGAGCAGTACTTC
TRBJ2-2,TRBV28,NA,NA,CASTTINTGELFF,TGTGCCAGCACCACTATCAACACCGGGGAGCTGTTTTTT
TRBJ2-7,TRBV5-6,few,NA,CASSLPVPTYEQYF,TGTGCCAGCAGCTTGCCCGTCCCTACCTACGAGCAGTACTTC
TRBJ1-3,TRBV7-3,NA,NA,CAGSEQGNTIYF,TGTGCCGGCAGCGAACAGGGTAACACCATATATTTT
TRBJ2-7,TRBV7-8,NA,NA,CASRITGTSYEQYF,TGTGCCAGCAGAATAACAGGGACCTCCTACGAGCAGTACTTC
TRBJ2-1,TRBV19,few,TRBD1,CASSISKGAVGHPNEQFF,TGTGCCAGTAGTATTTCCAAGGGGGCAGTAGGGCACCCCAATGAGCAGTTCTTC
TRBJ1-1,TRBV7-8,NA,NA,CASSLSRAAGANTEAFF,TGTGCCAGCAGCTTATCTAGAGCGGCAGGGGCGAACACTGAAGCTTTCTTT
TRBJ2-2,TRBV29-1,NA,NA,CSALTGINTGELFF,TGCAGCGCCCTAACAGGGATCAACACCGGGGAGCTGTTTTTT
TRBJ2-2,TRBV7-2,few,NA,CASSTDTGELFF,TGTGCCAGCAGCACTGACACCGGGGAGCTGTTTTTT
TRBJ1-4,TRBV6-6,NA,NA,CASSLLQGDNEKLFF,TGTGCCAGCAGTCTCCTCCAGGGTGATAATGAAAAACTGTTTTTT
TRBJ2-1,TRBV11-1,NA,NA,CASSLGQNNEQFF,TGTGCCAGCAGCTTAGGACAGAACAATGAGCAGTTCTTC
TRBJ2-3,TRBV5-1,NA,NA,CASTRGTSSTDTQYF,TGCGCCAGCACGCGGGGAACCTCTAGCACAGATACGCAGTATTTT
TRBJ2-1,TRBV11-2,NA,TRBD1,CASTLGQGAYNEQFF,TGTGCCAGCACCTTAGGACAGGGGGCCTACAATGAGCAGTTCTTC
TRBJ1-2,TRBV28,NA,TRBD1,CASSYGQDYGYTF,TGTGCCAGCAGTTATGGACAGGACTATGGCTACACCTTC
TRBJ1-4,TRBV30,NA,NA,CAWMENRDWNEKLFF,TGTGCCTGGATGGAAAACAGGGATTGGAATGAAAAACTGTTTTTT
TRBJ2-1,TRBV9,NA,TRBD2,CASSVRLAVNEQFF,TGTGCCAGCAGCGTAAGACTAGCGGTCAATGAGCAGTTCTTC
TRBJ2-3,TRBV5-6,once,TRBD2,CASSLGLAGPTDTQYF,TGTGCCAGCAGCTTGGGACTAGCGGGCCCCACAGATACGCAGTATTTT
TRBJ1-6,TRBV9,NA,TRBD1,CASSGTGDVNSPLHF,TGTGCCAGCAGCGGGACAGGGGACGTTAATTCACCCCTCCACTTT
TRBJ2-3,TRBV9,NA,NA,CASSVRVRDTQYF,TGTGCCAGCAGCGTGAGGGTGAGAGATACGCAGTATTTT
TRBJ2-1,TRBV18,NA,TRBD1,CASSLQTYRGFNEQFF,TGTGCCAGCTCACTACAAACCTACAGGGGATTCAATGAGCAGTTCTTC
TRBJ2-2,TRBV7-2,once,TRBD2,CASRRSGLANTGELFF,TGTGCCAGCAGAAGATCGGGACTAGCGAACACCGGGGAGCTGTTTTTT
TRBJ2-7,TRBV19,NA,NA,CASSIGSIEDSSYEQYF,TGTGCCAGTAGTATAGGATCCATCGAGGACAGCTCCTACGAGCAGTACTTC
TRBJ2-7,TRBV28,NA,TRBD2,CASSLRAGGLYEQYF,TGTGCCAGCAGTTTAAGAGCGGGAGGTCTCTACGAGCAGTACTTC
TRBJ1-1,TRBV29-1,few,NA,CSVEESQGIGTEAFF,TGCAGCGTTGAAGAATCCCAGGGGATCGGCACTGAAGCTTTCTTT
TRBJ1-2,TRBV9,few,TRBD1,CASSVWDRDGYTF,TGTGCCAGCAGCGTATGGGACAGGGATGGCTACACCTTC
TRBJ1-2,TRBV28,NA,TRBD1,CASSPIKTGNYGYTF,TGTGCCAGCAGCCCTATAAAGACAGGGAACTATGGCTACACCTTC
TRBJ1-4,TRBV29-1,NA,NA,CSVGQAPNEKLFF,TGCAGCGTTGGCCAGGCGCCAAATGAAAAACTGTTTTTT
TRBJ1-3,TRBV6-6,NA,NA,CASMTRSSGNTIYF,TGTGCCAGCATGACCCGGAGCTCTGGAAACACCATATATTTT
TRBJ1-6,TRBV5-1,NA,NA,CASSLNFGENNSPLHF,TGCGCCAGCAGCTTAAATTTCGGGGAGAATAATTCACCCCTCCACTTT
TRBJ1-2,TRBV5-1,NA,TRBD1,CASSSSRGSDYGYTF,TGCGCCAGCAGCTCCTCCAGGGGGAGTGACTATGGCTACACCTTC
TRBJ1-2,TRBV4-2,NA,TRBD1,CASSPRTGHNYGYTF,TGTGCCAGCAGCCCCCGGACAGGACATAACTATGGCTACACCTTC
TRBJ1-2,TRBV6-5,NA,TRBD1,CASSYSGQGHGYTF,TGTGCCAGCAGTTACTCGGGACAGGGACATGGCTACACCTTC
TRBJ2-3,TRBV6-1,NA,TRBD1,CASSEASGQGADTQYF,TGTGCCAGCAGTGAAGCTAGCGGACAGGGGGCAGATACGCAGTATTTT
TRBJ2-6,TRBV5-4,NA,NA,CASSLISSGANVLTF,TGTGCCAGCAGCTTGATTAGCTCTGGGGCCAACGTCCTGACTTTC
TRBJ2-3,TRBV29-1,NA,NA,CSASLGGIVTDTQYF,TGCAGCGCCAGCCTCGGGGGTATCGTGACAGATACGCAGTATTTT
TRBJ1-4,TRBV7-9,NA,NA,CASSPPGGAGNEKLFF,TGTGCCAGCAGCCCACCCGGGGGGGCGGGGAATGAAAAACTGTTTTTT
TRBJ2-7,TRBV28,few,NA,CASSLRGARSYEQYF,TGTGCCAGCAGTTTACGGGGGGCGAGGTCCTACGAGCAGTACTTC
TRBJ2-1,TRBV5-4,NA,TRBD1,CASSSEGTVVPGKFF,TGTGCCAGCAGCTCAGAGGGGACAGTGGTCCCGGGGAAGTTCTTC
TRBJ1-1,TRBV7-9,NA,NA,CASSHSNTEAFF,TGTGCCAGCAGCCATTCAAACACTGAAGCTTTCTTT
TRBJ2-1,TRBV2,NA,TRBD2,CASSEGTSGKSSYNEQFF,TGTGCCAGCAGTGAAGGGACTAGCGGGAAATCCTCCTACAATGAGCAGTTCTTC
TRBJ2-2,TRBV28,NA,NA,CASRPEHRFTGELFF,TGTGCCAGCAGACCCGAACACCGATTCACCGGGGAGCTGTTTTTT
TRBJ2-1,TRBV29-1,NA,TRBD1,CSVEIGAGGWQFF,TGCAGCGTTGAAATTGGGGCAGGGGGCTGGCAGTTCTTC
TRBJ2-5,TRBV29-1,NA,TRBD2,CSVSTSGSDETQYF,TGCAGCGTGAGTACTAGCGGGAGCGATGAGACCCAGTACTTC
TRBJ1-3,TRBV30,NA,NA,CAWSTGTGYTIYF,TGTGCCTGGAGTACGGGAACCGGATACACCATATATTTT
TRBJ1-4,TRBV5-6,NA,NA,CASSLGRSEKLFF,TGTGCCAGCAGCTTGGGGAGGTCGGAAAAACTGTTTTTT
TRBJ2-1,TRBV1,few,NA,CTSSQGDRDFAEGGNNEQFF,TGCACCAGCAGCCAAGGGGACAGGGACTTTGCGGAAGGGGGAAACAATGAGCAGTTCTTC
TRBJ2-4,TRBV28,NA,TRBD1,CASSLSPQTGGNIQYF,TGTGCCAGCAGTTTATCCCCCCAGACAGGGGGAAACATTCAGTACTTC
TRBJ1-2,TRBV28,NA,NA,CASSLRGRQHVYGYTF,TGTGCCAGCAGTTTGCGCGGACGACAGCACGTCTATGGCTACACCTTC
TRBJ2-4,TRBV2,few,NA,CASKGTAGLAKNIQYF,TGTGCCAGCAAGGGGACGGCGGGGTTAGCCAAAAACATTCAGTACTTC
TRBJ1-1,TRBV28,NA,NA,CASSSIGELTEAFF,TGTGCCAGCAGCTCCATCGGGGAGCTCACTGAAGCTTTCTTT
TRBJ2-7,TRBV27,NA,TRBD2,CASRTSGSIYEQYF,TGTGCCAGCAGGACTAGCGGGAGTATCTACGAGCAGTACTTC
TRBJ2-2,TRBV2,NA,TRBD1,CASSPTGRNTGELFF,TGTGCCAGCAGTCCGACAGGGAGGAACACCGGGGAGCTGTTTTTT
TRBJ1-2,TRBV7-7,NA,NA,CATSTLGVYGYTF,TGTGCTACCAGTACTCTAGGGGTTTACGGCTACACCTTC